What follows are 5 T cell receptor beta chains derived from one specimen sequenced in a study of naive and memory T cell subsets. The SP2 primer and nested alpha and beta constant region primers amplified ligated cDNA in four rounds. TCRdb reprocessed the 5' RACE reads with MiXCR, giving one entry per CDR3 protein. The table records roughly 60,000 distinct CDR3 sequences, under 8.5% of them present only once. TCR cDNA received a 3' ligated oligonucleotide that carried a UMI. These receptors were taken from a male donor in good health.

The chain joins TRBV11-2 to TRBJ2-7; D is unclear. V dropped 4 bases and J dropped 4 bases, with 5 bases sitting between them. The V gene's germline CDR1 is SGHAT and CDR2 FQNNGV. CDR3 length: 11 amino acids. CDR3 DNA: TGTGCCAGCAGCTCCCTATACGAGCAGTACTTC. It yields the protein CASSSLYEQYF.

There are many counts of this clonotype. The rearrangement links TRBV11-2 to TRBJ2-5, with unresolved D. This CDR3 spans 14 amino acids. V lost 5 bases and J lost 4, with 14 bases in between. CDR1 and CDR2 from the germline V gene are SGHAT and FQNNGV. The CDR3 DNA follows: TGTGCCAGCAGCCCCCGGAGAGGTCCAGAGACCCAGTACTTC. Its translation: CASSPRRGPETQYF.

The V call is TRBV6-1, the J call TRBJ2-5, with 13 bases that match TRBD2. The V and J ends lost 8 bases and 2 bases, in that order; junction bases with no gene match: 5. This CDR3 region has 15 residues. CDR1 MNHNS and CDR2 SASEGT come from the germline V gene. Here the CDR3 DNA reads TGTGCCAGCGGGCGGACTAGCGGGGGTCAAGAGACCCAGTACTTC. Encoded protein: CASGRTSGGQETQYF.

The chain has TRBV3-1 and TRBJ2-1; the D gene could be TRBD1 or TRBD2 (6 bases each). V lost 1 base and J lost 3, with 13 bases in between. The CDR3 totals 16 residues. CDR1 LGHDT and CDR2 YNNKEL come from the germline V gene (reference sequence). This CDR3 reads CASSQVLGGYYNEQFF. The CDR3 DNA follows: TGTGCCAGCAGCCAAGTCTTAGGGGGGTACTACAATGAGCAGTTCTTC.

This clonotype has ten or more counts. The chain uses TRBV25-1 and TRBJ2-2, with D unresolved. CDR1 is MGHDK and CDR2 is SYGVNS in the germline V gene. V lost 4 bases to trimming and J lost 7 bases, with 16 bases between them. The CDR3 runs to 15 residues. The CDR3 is CASSGKWAIDGELFF. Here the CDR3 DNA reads TGTGCCAGCAGTGGGAAGTGGGCGATCGACGGGGAGCTGTTTTTT.